The 23 T cell receptor beta chains below come from one sample, sequenced in a study of PD-1 blockade in classical Hodgkin lymphoma. Method: immunoSEQ multiplex PCR; TCRdb's copy keeps in-frame clones and lacks some. The sample consists of 64,000 or so clones, more than 80% of them appearing once. Time point specified: cycle 4 day 1 (C4D1), after more than 5 weeks of nivolumab. There was relapse after autologous stem cell transplantation in every patient, and there was variation in brentuximab vedotin exposure. This sample comprised peripheral blood mononuclear cells (PBMCs), obtained before the fourth cycle of nivolumab. The receptors stem from a human donor with classical Hodgkin lymphoma.

A remark on this clone: Other DNA sequences within the sample encode an identical CDR3. The V and J genes are TRBV29-1 and TRBJ1-2, with a tentative D call TRBD1 (5 bases). The germline V gene encodes CDR1 SQVTM and CDR2 ANQGSEA. The CDR3 has 11 amino acids. Trimming stripped 4 bases from V and 4 bases from J, with 7 bases between. The CDR3 DNA reads as TGCAGCGTTGGACAGTCCTATGGCTACACCTTC. It is translated as CSVGQSYGYTF.

The genes are TRBV20-1 and TRBJ1-1; a possible D gene is TRBD1 (5 bases). Trimming left V 5 bases short and J 13 bases short, with 17 bases between. Germline V gene data show CDR1 as DFQATT and CDR2 as SNEGSKA (reference sequence). This CDR3 is 11 amino acids long. Written as DNA, the CDR3 is TGCAGTGCTGGCCCGGGGCAGAGATTTTTCTTT. This translates into CSAGPGQRFFF.

This chain uses TRBV5-1 with TRBJ2-5, with no clear D. CDR1 and CDR2 (germline): SGHRS, YFSETQ. V was shortened by 1 base and J by 5 bases, with 9 bases between the two germline ends. CDR3 length: 13 amino acids. In DNA form, the CDR3 reads TGCGCCAGCAGCTTGCGGCTGCTGGAGACCCAGTACTTC. Protein: CASSLRLLETQYF.

The CDR3 sequence: CAISNPPGGSHNEQFF. CDR3 sequence (DNA): TGTGCCATCAGTAACCCTCCGGGGGGGTCTCACAATGAGCAGTTCTTC. V gene TRBV10-3 combines with J gene TRBJ2-1; 8 bases are shared with TRBD2. The CDR3 is 16 amino acids. Germline lookup yields CDR1 ENHRY and CDR2 SYGVKD. The V and J ends lost 5 bases and 5 bases, in that order; junction bases with no gene match: 11.

The chain is built from TRBV5-5 and TRBJ2-1; possible D gene TRBD2, 5 bases. The CDR3 is made up of 15 amino acids. Between the trimmed V and J ends, which lost 0 bases and 4 bases, there was a span of 11 bases. The germline V gene encodes CDR1 SGHKS and CDR2 YYEKEE (reference sequence). The CDR3 coding sequence is TGTGCCAGCAGCTTGGAAGCGGTTCAGTACAATGAGCAGTTCTTC. Translated, it gives CASSLEAVQYNEQFF.

Written as DNA, the CDR3 is TGTGCCAGCAGTTCACTTCGGGAGCTGTTTTTT. Translating gives CASSSLRELFF. The gene calls are TRBV6-6 and TRBJ2-2; D is undetermined. The V and J ends lost 4 bases and 9 bases respectively, with 6 bases between them. This CDR3 comprises 11 residues. Germline values: CDR1 MNHNY, CDR2 SVGAGI (reference sequence).

The chain recombines TRBV9 with TRBJ2-7; 9 bases map to TRBD2. Germline V CDR1 and CDR2: SGDLS, YYNGEE. J gave up 2 bases and V 4 bases, and 4 bases lay outside the gene matches. The CDR3 has 14 amino acids. Here the CDR3 DNA reads TGTGCCAGCAGCAAAAGCGGGGGGCCCTACGAGCAGTACTTC. Protein: CASSKSGGPYEQYF. The full variable domain, with the rest looked up from reference TRBV9 and TRBJ2-7, is DSGVTQTPKHLITATGQRVTLRCSPRSGDLSVYWYQQSLDQGLQFLIQYYNGEERAKGNILERFSAQQFPDLHSELNLSSLELGDSALYFCASSKSGGPYEQYFGPGTRLTVT.

V gene TRBV7-2 combines with J gene TRBJ1-1, with TRBD1 identical over 7 bases. Trimming at V came to 5 bases and at J to 6 bases, leaving 6 bases not matched to a gene. The length of the CDR3 is 13 residues. Germline CDR1 and CDR2: SGHTA and FQGNSA. In nucleotides, the CDR3 is TGTGCCAGCAGCCTAGGGGGCAGGGCTGAAGCTTTCTTT. Translated: CASSLGGRAEAFF.

The chain employs TRBV9 and TRBJ2-1; TRBD2 matches 11 bases. Germline V gene lookup returns CDR1 SGDLS and CDR2 YYNGEE. This CDR3 has 15 amino acids. The V and J ends lost 0 bases and 8 bases, in that order; junction bases with no gene match: 4. The CDR3 DNA reads as TGTGCCAGCAGCGTAGGTAGCGGGGGGGTCGATGAGCAGTTCTTC. Its translation is CASSVGSGGVDEQFF.

This chain joins TRBV6-5 and TRBJ2-3; the D call may be TRBD1 or TRBD2 (5 bases each). The CDR3 length is 13 residues. The V end lost 6 bases, the J end lost 5 bases, and 12 bases lay between the germline ends. CDR1 is MNHEY and CDR2 is SVGAGI in the germline V gene. The CDR3 bases are TGTGCCAGCAGATGGGACGGTGAAGATACGCAGTATTTT. This translates into CASRWDGEDTQYF.

The V gene is TRBV9, the J gene TRBJ2-3; perhaps TRBD1 as D (6 bases). Germline V gives CDR1 SGDLS, CDR2 YYNGEE. The V gene lost 6 bases and the J gene lost 6 bases, with 14 bases spanning the gap. CDR3 size: 13 residues. This CDR3 is CASTRRGWDTQYF. The CDR3 DNA reads as TGTGCCAGCACCCGTAGGGGGTGGGATACGCAGTATTTT.

This chain joins TRBV30 and TRBJ1-4; no definite D call. Trimming cost V 1 base and J 6 bases, with 15 bases left between them. The CDR3 is 15 residues long. The germline gives CDR1 GTSNPN, CDR2 SVGIG (reference sequence). The CDR3 region is CAWSGEGERDEKLFF. Here the CDR3 DNA reads TGTGCCTGGAGTGGAGAGGGAGAGAGGGATGAAAAACTGTTTTTT.

This clone was counted between two and nine times. CDR3 amino acids: CASSLAVAGASETQYF. In DNA form, the CDR3 reads TGTGCCAGCAGCTTAGCAGTAGCGGGGGCTTCAGAGACCCAGTACTTC. The chain uses TRBV7-2 and TRBJ2-5, with TRBD2 matching over 9 bases. V lost 0 bases to trimming and J lost 4 bases; unmatched junction nucleotides: 6. The CDR3 runs to 16 residues. Germline CDR1 reads SGHTA; CDR2 reads FQGNSA. The whole variable domain, filled in from reference TRBV7-2 and TRBJ2-5, reads GAGVSQSPSNKVTEKGKDVELRCDPISGHTALYWYRQSLGQGLEFLIYFQGNSAPDKSGLPSDRFSAERTGGSVSTLTIQRTQQEDSAVYLCASSLAVAGASETQYFGPGTRLLVL.

The genes are TRBV27 and TRBJ2-3; D is unclear. V lost 1 base and J lost 2, with 10 bases in between. Germline V gene lookup returns CDR1 MNHEY and CDR2 SMNVEV (reference sequence). The CDR3 runs to 15 residues. The CDR3 reads CASSLWLGNTDTQYF. The CDR3 region has the DNA TGTGCCAGCAGTTTATGGCTAGGAAACACAGATACGCAGTATTTT.

The rearrangement joins TRBV6-5 to TRBJ2-5, with a tentative D call TRBD1 (5 bases). The germline CDR1 and CDR2 sequences are MNHEY and SVGAGI. This CDR3 comprises 14 residues. Trimming left V 5 bases short and J 4 bases short, with 14 bases between. CDR3 sequence reads: CASSVSGMAETQYF. The CDR3 bases are TGTGCCAGCAGTGTTTCAGGGATGGCAGAGACCCAGTACTTC.

The chain employs TRBV6-1 and TRBJ1-1; D not resolved. Germline CDR1 MNHNS, CDR2 SASEGT. The CDR3 contains 15 residues. The germline V and J ends were trimmed by 8 bases and 0 bases, with 16 bases remaining between them. CDR3 DNA sequence: TGTGCCAGCGGGCCTCTGAACGCCATGAACACTGAAGCTTTCTTT. Protein: CASGPLNAMNTEAFF.

The chain has TRBV12-5 and TRBJ1-5, with 9 bases that match TRBD1. V was clipped by 2 bases and J by 4 bases; unmatched bases: 18. This CDR3 has 20 amino acids. Germline V lookup: CDR1 LGHNT, CDR2 FRNRAP. The DNA of the CDR3 is TGTGCTAGTGGTTTGATGTTGGGACAGGGTATTTATTTTGGAAATCAGCCCCAGCATTTT. Translating gives CASGLMLGQGIYFGNQPQHF.

The V call is TRBV25-1, the J call TRBJ1-1; D is perhaps TRBD1 (5 bases). Germline V CDR1 and CDR2: MGHDK, SYGVNS. The CDR3 extends over 11 amino acids. Trimming left V 5 bases short and J 6 bases short, with 7 bases between. CDR3 DNA sequence: TGTGCCAGCAGTTGGGGGGCTGAAGCTTTCTTT. Its protein is CASSWGAEAFF.

The chain carries TRBV7-9 and TRBJ1-3; a possible D gene is TRBD1 (5 bases). The length of the CDR3 is 13 residues. The germline gives CDR1 SEHNR, CDR2 FQNEAQ (reference sequence). Deletions cut 11 bases from V and 0 bases from J, with 11 bases between. CDR3 nucleotide sequence: TGTGCCGGGTCGACAGCCTCTGGAAACACCATATATTTT. Encoded protein: CAGSTASGNTIYF.

V is TRBV5-6 and J is TRBJ1-6; tentatively, D is TRBD1 (6 bases). The V gene lost 5 bases and the J gene lost 14 bases, with 20 bases spanning the gap. Germline lookup yields CDR1 SGHDT and CDR2 YYEEEE. This CDR3 is built from 14 residues. CDR3 amino acids: CASSPRGHQLTLHF. CDR3 DNA sequence: TGTGCCAGCAGTCCCAGGGGCCACCAATTGACCCTCCACTTT.

The chain uses TRBV4-2 and TRBJ1-3, with no clear D. Between the trimmed V and J ends, which lost 0 bases and 0 bases, there was a span of 9 bases. CDR1 is LGHNA and CDR2 is YNFKEQ in the germline V gene. CDR3 length: 16 residues. The CDR3 nucleotides read TGTGCCAGCAGCCAAGAACGGGTGAGCTCTGGAAACACCATATATTTT. Protein product: CASSQERVSSGNTIYF.

This rearrangement joins TRBV9 to TRBJ2-3, with unresolved D. The length of the CDR3 is 14 residues. Trimming removed 0 bases at V and 4 bases at J, with 9 bases between. The germline V gene has CDR1 SGDLS and CDR2 YYNGEE. The CDR3 sequence is CASSVGVVPDTQYF. As DNA, the CDR3 is TGTGCCAGCAGCGTAGGGGTCGTCCCAGATACGCAGTATTTT. Full variable domain (rest looked up from reference TRBV9 and TRBJ2-3): DSGVTQTPKHLITATGQRVTLRCSPRSGDLSVYWYQQSLDQGLQFLIQYYNGEERAKGNILERFSAQQFPDLHSELNLSSLELGDSALYFCASSVGVVPDTQYFGPGTRLTVL.

Comments on this clone: The identical CDR3 is also encoded by other nucleotide sequences in the sample. The rearrangement joins TRBV6-5 to TRBJ1-3; D call uncertain. V was cut by 5 bases and J by 4 bases, with 3 bases left in between. Germline loops: CDR1 MNHEY, CDR2 SVGAGI. This CDR3 comprises 11 residues. The CDR3 DNA reads TGTGCCAGCAGTCTGGGAAACACCATATATTTT. Translated, it gives CASSLGNTIYF.